This T cell receptor (beta chain) was observed in a study of shared clonotypes between healthy human individuals. Study as a whole: The donor group consisted of two women and three men, aged 18 to 49.

The repertoire was sequenced with immunoSEQ multiplex PCR; TCRdb's copy has only in-frame clones and lacks some. The sample consists of 850,000 to 1,200,000 clones, 75% of them appearing once. The CDR3 length is 15 residues. CDR1 is SGHTA and CDR2 is FQGNSA in the germline V gene. The ends were cut back, 3 bases at V and 1 base at J, with 7 bases in the middle. Sequenced: memory CD4+ T cells sorted from blood. As for subset: CD45RA-negative fraction. This clonotype was sampled from a man aged 18 to 29 in good health. The J gene is TRBJ1-6, the V gene TRBV7-2; D call uncertain. DNA of the CDR3: TGTGCCAGCAGCTTGGGATGGTCCTATAATTCACCCCTCCACTTT. It encodes CASSLGWSYNSPLHF.